A selection of T cell receptor beta chains follows, all from one sample in a study of shared clonotypes between healthy human individuals. Here immunoSEQ multiplex PCR was the method, and the copy in TCRdb shows in-frame clones only, minus some. The sample has about 610,000 clones; less than 98% are singletons. Sequencing input: naive CD4+ T cells sorted from blood. Every receptor here comes from a woman aged 30 to 39 in good health. Each CDR3 is given with its conserved first and last residue. D genes are given only for firm matches.

D gene	V gene	J gene	CDR3 protein
.	TRBV5-1	TRBJ2-1	CASSLQSGQGDEQFF
.	TRBV5-8	TRBJ1-2	CASSLERGPYRRDGYGYTF
TRBD2	TRBV4-2	TRBJ2-5	CASSNGLARGQETQYF
.	TRBV7-9	TRBJ1-3	CASSFMTTSGNTIYF
TRBD1	TRBV6-5	TRBJ1-3	CASRTGTAGNTIYF
TRBD2	TRBV6-6	TRBJ2-5	CASSQGLAVSQETQYF
TRBD2	TRBV2	TRBJ2-5	CASRGTSGSWETQYF
.	TRBV25-1	TRBJ2-1	CASSRIGGSGNEQFF
.	TRBV7-2	TRBJ1-1	CASSLVLRNTEAFF
.	TRBV10-3	TRBJ2-1	CAISESSTIGEQFF
TRBD2	TRBV7-2	TRBJ2-2	CASRRSREAPATWELFF
.	TRBV18	TRBJ1-3	CASSQGYSGNTIYF
.	TRBV4-1	TRBJ1-1	CASSQGSLGLWGPEAFF
TRBD1	TRBV19	TRBJ1-5	CASTMGQGPNQPQHF
.	TRBV19	TRBJ1-2	CASSQDLAGYTF
.	TRBV6-1	TRBJ2-6	CASSVQSGANVLTF
.	TRBV5-1	TRBJ2-7	CASSLVADLYEQYF
.	TRBV7-6	TRBJ1-5	CASSPRPGGRSQPQHF
.	TRBV19	TRBJ1-1	CASSIGITANTEAFF
.	TRBV10-3	TRBJ2-7	CAISASGTVYEQYF
.	TRBV28	TRBJ1-1	CASSFYRENTEAFF
TRBD2	TRBV5-4	TRBJ2-1	CASSPGLVEDNEQFF
.	TRBV14	TRBJ2-1	CASSQVRAGRMNNEQFF
.	TRBV4-1	TRBJ1-1	CASSQDAGNTEAFF
TRBD1	TRBV7-9	TRBJ1-2	CASTLPGTASPNYGYTF
TRBD2	TRBV4-2	TRBJ2-7	CASSQASGSVYEQYF